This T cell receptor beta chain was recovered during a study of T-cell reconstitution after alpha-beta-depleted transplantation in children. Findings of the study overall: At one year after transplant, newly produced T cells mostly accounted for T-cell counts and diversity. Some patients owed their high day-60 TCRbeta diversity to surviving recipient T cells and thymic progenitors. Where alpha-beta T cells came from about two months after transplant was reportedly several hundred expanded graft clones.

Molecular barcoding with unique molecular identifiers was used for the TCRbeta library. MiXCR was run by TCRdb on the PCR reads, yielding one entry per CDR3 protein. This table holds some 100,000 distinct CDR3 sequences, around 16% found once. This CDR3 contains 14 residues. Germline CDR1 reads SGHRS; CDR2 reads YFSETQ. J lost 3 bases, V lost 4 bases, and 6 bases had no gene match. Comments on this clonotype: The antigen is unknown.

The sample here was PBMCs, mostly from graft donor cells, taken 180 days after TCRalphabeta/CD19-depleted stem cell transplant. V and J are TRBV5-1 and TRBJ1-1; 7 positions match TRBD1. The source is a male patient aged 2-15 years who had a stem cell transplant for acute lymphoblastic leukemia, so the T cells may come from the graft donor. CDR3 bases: TGCGCCAGCAGCCTACAGGGGTTGGACACTGAAGCTTTCTTT. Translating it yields CASSLQGLDTEAFF.